This record concerns one T cell receptor beta chain sequence. Method: immunoSEQ multiplex PCR; TCRdb's copy keeps in-frame clones and lacks some. The sample has approximately 250,000 clones; almost 85% are singletons. The data stem from a study of blood T cell repertoires in COVID-19. Trimming removed 0 bases from V and 0 bases from J, with 21 bases in between. Germline values: CDR1 GTSNPN, CDR2 SVGIG (reference sequence). The CDR3 runs 20 residues. Living in 24 US areas, the participants were between roughly 18 and 89 years of age. The rearrangement joins TRBV30 to TRBJ1-6; the D gene is possibly TRBD1 (5 bases). Sequenced: PBMCs or T cells enriched from blood (not recorded which). The source of this sequence is a man between 35 and 55 years old who had recovered from COVID-19. The CDR3 reads CAWSVEPRTSRSSYNSPLHF. The DNA for the CDR3 is TGTGCCTGGAGTGTTGAGCCCCGGACATCCCGAAGCTCCTATAATTCACCCCTCCACTTT.